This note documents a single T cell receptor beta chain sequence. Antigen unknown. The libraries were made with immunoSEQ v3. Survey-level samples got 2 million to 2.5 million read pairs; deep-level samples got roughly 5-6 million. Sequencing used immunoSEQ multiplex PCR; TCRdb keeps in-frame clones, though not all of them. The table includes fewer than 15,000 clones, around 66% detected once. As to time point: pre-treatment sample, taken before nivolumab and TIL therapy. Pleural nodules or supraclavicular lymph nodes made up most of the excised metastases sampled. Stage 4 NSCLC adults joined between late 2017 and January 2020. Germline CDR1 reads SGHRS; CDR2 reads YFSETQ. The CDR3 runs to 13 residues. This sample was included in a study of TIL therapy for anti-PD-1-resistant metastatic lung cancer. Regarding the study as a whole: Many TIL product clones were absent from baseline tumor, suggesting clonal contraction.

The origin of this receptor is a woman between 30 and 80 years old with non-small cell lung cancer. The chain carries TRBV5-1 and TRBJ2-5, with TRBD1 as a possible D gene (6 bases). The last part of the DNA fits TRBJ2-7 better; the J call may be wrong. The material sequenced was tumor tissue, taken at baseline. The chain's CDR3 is CASSLRTDYEQYF. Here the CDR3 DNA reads TGCGCCAGCAGCTTACGGACAGACTACGAGCAGTACTTC.